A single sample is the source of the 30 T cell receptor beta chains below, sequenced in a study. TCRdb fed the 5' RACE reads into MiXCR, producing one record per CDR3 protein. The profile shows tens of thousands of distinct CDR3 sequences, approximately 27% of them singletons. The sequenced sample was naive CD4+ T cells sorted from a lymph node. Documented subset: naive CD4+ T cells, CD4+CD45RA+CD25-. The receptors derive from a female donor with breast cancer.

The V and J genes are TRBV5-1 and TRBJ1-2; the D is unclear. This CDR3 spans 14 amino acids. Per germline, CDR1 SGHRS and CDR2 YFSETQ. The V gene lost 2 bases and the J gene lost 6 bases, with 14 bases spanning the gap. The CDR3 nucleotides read TGCGCCAGCAGCTTAAGGCCGGGCACGGATGGCTACACCTTC. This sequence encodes CASSLRPGTDGYTF.

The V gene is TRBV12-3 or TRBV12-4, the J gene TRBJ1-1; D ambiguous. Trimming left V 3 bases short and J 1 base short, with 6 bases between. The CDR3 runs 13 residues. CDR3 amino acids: CASSFRQNTEAFF. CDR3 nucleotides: TGTGCCAGCAGTTTCCGACAGAACACTGAAGCTTTCTTT.

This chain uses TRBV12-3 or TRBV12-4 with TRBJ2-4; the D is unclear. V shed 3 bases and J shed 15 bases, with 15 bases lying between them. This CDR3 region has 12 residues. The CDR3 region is CASSFSRHSLYF. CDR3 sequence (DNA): TGTGCCAGCAGTTTTTCGAGACACTCACTGTACTTC.

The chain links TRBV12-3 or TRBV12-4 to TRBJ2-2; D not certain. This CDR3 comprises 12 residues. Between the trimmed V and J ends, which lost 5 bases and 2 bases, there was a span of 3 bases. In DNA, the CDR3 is TGTGCCAGCAGTGTAAACACCGGGGAGCTGTTTTTT. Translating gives CASSVNTGELFF.

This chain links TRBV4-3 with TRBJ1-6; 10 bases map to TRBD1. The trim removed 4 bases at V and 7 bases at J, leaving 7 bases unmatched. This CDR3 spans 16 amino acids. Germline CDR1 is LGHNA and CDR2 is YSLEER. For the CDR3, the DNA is TGCGCCAGCAGCCCAGAACCGGGACAGGGGAATTCACCCCTCCACTTT. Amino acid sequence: CASSPEPGQGNSPLHF.

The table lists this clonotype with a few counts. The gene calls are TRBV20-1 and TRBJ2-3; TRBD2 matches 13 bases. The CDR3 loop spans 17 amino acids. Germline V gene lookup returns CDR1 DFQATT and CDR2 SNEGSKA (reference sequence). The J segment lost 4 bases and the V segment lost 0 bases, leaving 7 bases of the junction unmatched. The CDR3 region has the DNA TGCAGTGCTAGAGATGATGGACTAGCGGGAGTTTCAGATACGCAGTATTTT. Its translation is CSARDDGLAGVSDTQYF.

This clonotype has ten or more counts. The CDR3 bases are TGCGCCAGCAGCTTGTTCGGGGGGCCGGCCTACGAGCAGTACTTC. Residues: CASSLFGGPAYEQYF. V usage is TRBV5-1 and J usage is TRBJ2-7, with D perhaps TRBD2 (7 bases). Germline values: CDR1 SGHRS, CDR2 YFSETQ. V was trimmed by 1 base and J by 2 bases, leaving 13 bases between them. The CDR3 consists of 15 residues.

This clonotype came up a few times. The CDR3 sequence: CSATDRGRTYEQYF. The CDR3 region has the DNA TGCAGTGCTACCGACAGGGGCCGCACCTACGAGCAGTACTTC. The chain joins TRBV20-1 to TRBJ2-7, with 8 bases lining up with TRBD1. Losses at the gene ends were 4 bases for V and 2 bases for J; bases not matched to a gene: 7. The CDR3 covers 14 residues. Per the germline V gene, CDR1 is DFQATT and CDR2 is SNEGSKA (reference sequence).

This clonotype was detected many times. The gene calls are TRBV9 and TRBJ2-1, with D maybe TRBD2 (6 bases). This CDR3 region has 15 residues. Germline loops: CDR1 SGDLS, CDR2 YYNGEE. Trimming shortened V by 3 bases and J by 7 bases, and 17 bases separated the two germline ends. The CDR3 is CASSAFDQEGNEQFF. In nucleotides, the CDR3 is TGTGCCAGCAGCGCCTTCGACCAGGAGGGTAATGAGCAGTTCTTC.

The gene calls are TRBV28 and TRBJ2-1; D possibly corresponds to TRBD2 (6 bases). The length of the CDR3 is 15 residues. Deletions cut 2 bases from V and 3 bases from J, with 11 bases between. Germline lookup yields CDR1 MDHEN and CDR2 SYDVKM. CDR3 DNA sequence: TGTGCCAGCAGTTTAAGAGGTAGCGGCTACAATGAGCAGTTCTTC. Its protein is CASSLRGSGYNEQFF.

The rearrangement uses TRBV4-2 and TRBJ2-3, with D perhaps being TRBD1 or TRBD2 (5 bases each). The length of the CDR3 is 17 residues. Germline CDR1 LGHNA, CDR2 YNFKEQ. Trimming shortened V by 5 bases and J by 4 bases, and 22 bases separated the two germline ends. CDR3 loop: CASSGDRGRINSDTQYF. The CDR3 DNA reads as TGTGCCAGCAGCGGGGACCGGGGCCGAATAAATTCAGATACGCAGTATTTT.

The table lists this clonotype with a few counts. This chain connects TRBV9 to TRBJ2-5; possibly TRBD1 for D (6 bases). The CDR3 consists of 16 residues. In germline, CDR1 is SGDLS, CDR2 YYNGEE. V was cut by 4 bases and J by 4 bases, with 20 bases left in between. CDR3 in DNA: TGTGCCAGCAGCCACGAACAGGGATTGGCGGGAGAGACCCAGTACTTC. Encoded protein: CASSHEQGLAGETQYF.

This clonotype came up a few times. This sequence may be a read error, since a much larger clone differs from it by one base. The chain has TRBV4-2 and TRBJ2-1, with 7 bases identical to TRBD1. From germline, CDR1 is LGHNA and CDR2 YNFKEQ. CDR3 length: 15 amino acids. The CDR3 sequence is CASIQGGRAGDEQFF. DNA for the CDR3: TGTGCCAGCATCCAAGGGGGCAGGGCAGGGGATGAGCAGTTCTTC.

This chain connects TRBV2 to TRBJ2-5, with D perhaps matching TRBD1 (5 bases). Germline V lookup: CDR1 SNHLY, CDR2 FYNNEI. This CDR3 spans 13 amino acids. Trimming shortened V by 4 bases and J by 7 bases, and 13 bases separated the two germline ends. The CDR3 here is CASSGSPRGTQYF. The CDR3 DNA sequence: TGTGCCAGCAGTGGTTCTCCAAGGGGGACCCAGTACTTC.

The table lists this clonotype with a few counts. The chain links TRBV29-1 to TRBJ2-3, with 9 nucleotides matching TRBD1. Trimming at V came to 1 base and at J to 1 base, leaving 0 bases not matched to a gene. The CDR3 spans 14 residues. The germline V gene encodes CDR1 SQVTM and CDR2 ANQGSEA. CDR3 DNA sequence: TGCAGCGTTGAAGGGACAGGGGGCACAGATACGCAGTATTTT. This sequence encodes CSVEGTGGTDTQYF.

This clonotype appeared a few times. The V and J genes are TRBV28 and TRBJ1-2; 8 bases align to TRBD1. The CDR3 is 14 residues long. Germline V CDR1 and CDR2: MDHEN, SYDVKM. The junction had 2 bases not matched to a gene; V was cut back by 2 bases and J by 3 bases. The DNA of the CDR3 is TGTGCCAGCAGTTTAAGGGACAGGTACTATGGCTACACCTTC. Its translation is CASSLRDRYYGYTF.

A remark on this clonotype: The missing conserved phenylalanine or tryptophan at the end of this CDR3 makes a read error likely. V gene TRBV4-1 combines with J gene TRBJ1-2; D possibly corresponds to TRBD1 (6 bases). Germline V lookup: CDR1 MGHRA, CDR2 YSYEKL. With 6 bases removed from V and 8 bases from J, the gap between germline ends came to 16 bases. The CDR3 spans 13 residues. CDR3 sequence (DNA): TGCGCCAGCAGAAGCACAGGGTCGGGAGGCTACACCTCC. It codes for CASRSTGSGGYTS.

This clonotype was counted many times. CDR3 in amino acids: CASSSRGHFYEQYF. CDR3 nucleotides: TGTGCCAGCAGTTCCAGGGGTCACTTCTACGAGCAGTACTTC. The chain employs TRBV27 and TRBJ2-7; D perhaps matches TRBD1 (6 bases). The V and J ends lost 4 bases and 3 bases respectively, with 13 bases between them. From germline, CDR1 is MNHEY and CDR2 SMNVEV (reference sequence). The CDR3 covers 14 residues.

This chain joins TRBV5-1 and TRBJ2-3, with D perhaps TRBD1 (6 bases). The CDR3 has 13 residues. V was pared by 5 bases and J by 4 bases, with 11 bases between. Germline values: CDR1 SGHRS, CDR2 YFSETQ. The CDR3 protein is CASSPGAADTQYF. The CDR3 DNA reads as TGCGCCAGCAGTCCAGGGGCGGCAGATACGCAGTATTTT.

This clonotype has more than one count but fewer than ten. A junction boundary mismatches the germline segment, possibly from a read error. The CDR3 loop is CGAINGQGGTDTQYF. The CDR3 DNA is TGCGGTGCTATAAATGGACAGGGCGGAACAGATACGCAGTATTTT. The chain employs TRBV20-1 and TRBJ2-3, with 8 bases aligning to TRBD1. The CDR3 is made up of 15 amino acids. Germline V gene lookup returns CDR1 DFQATT and CDR2 SNEGSKA (reference sequence).

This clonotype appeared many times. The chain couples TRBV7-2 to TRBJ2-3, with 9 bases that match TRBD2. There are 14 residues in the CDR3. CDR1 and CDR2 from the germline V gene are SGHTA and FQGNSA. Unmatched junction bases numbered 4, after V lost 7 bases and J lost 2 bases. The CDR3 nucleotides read TGTGCCAGCAAGACTAGCGGCAACACAGATACGCAGTATTTT. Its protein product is CASKTSGNTDTQYF.

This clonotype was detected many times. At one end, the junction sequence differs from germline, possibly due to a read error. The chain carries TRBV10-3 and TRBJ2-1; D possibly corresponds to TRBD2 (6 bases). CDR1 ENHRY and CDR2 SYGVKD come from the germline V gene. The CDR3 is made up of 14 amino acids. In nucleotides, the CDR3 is TGTGCCATCACCCCGGACTACTCCTCCAATGAGCAGTTCTTC. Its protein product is CAITPDYSSNEQFF.

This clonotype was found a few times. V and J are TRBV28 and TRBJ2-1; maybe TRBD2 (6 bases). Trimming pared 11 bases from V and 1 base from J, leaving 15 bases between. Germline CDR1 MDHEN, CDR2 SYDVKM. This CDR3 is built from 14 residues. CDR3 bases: TGTGCCCACGGGCGGGGAGGTTCCTACAATGAGCAGTTCTTC. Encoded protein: CAHGRGGSYNEQFF. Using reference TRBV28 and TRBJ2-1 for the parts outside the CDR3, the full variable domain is DVKVTQSSRYLVKRTGEKVFLECVQDMDHENMFWYRQDPGLGLRLIYFSYDVKMKEKGDIPEGYSVSREKKERFSLILESASTNQTSMYLCAHGRGGSYNEQFFGPGTRLTVL.

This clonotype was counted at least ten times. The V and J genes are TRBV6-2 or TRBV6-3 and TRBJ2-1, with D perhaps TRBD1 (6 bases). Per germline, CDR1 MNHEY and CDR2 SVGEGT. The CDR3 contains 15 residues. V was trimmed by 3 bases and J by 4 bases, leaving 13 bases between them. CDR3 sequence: CASSYGDTAYNEQFF. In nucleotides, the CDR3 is TGTGCCAGCAGTTATGGGGACACCGCATACAATGAGCAGTTCTTC.

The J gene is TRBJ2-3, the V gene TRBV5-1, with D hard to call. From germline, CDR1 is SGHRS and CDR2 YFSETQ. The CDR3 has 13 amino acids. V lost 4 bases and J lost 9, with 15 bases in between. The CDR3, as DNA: TGCGCCAGCAGCCCGCCATCTTCACTAACGCAGTATTTT. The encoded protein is CASSPPSSLTQYF.

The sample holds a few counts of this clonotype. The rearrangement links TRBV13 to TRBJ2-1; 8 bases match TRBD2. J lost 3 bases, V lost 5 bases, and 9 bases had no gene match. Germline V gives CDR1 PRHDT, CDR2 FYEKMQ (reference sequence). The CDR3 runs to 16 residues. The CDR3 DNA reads TGTGCCAGCAGCCCCACCTCGGGGGGGAACTACAATGAGCAGTTCTTC. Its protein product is CASSPTSGGNYNEQFF.

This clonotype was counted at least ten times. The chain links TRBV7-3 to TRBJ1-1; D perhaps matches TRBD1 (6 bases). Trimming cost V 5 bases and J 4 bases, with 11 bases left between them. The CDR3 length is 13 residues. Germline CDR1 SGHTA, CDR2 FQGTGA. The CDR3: CASSGGGGTEAFF. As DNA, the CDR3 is TGTGCCAGCAGCGGGGGGGGCGGCACTGAAGCTTTCTTT.

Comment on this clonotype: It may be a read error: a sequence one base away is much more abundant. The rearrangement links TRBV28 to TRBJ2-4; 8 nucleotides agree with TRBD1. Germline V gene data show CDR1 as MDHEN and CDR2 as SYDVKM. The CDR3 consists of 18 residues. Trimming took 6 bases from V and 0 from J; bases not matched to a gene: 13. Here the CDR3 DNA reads TGTGCCAGCAGCACAAATACTCACAGGGGGATAGCCAAAAACATTCAGTACTTC. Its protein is CASSTNTHRGIAKNIQYF.

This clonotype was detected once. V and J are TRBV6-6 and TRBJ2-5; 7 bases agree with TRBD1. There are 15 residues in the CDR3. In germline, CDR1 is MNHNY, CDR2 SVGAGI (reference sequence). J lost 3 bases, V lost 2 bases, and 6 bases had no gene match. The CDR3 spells CASSYPTGTEETQYF. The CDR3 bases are TGTGCCAGCAGTTACCCGACTGGGACAGAAGAGACCCAGTACTTC.

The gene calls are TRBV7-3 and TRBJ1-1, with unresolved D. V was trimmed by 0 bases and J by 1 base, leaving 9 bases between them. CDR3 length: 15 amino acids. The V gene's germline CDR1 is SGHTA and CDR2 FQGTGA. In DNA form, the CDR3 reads TGTGCCAGCAGCTTAACAATACAGACGAACACTGAAGCTTTCTTT. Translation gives CASSLTIQTNTEAFF.